Below are 25 T cell receptor beta chains sequenced from a single sample in a study of patients and donors after allogeneic stem cell transplantation. MiXCR, run by TCRdb on the RT-PCR reads, gives a single entry per CDR3 protein. The table shows fewer than 250,000 distinct CDR3 sequences, with 11% to 15% occurring only once. Sequencing used blood, either unsorted or a sorted T cell fraction (not recorded which). The origin of the receptors is a human donor who was either an allogeneic HSCT recipient or a stem cell or donor lymphocyte infusion donor (not recorded which). It is not recorded whose cells these are; they may come from a transplant donor.

The rearrangement uses TRBV12-3 or TRBV12-4 and TRBJ2-4; the match to TRBD2 covers 16 bases. V trimming: 4 bases; J trimming: 2 bases; junction bases outside the gene matches: 5. CDR3 length: 18 residues. Here the CDR3 reads CASSSGTSGGATKNIQYF. The CDR3 DNA is TGTGCCAGCAGTTCCGGGACTAGCGGGGGGGCGACCAAAAACATTCAGTACTTC.

This clonotype was seen ten or more times. In DNA form, the CDR3 reads TGTGCCAGCAGCCTCTCTAGCCGCAATGAGCAGTTCTTC. Residues: CASSLSSRNEQFF. The V and J genes are TRBV7-3 and TRBJ2-1; possible D gene TRBD2, 5 bases. Germline V lookup: CDR1 SGHTA, CDR2 FQGTGA. The CDR3 runs 13 residues. Between the trimmed V and J ends, which lost 5 bases and 6 bases, there was a span of 11 bases.

This clonotype showed up many times. This chain uses TRBV12-3 or TRBV12-4 with TRBJ2-1, with D perhaps TRBD2 (6 bases). V lost 5 bases and J lost 0, with 14 bases in between. This CDR3 comprises 16 residues. Here the CDR3 reads CASSQGLFSSYNEQFF. DNA of the CDR3: TGTGCCAGCAGTCAGGGACTTTTCAGCTCCTACAATGAGCAGTTCTTC.

This clonotype was counted many times. The rearrangement joins TRBV7-2 to TRBJ2-7, with 7 bases fitting TRBD1. Per the germline V gene, CDR1 is SGHTA and CDR2 is FQGNSA. The CDR3 loop spans 13 amino acids. V trimming: 5 bases; J trimming: 6 bases; junction bases outside the gene matches: 7. The DNA of the CDR3 is TGTGCCAGCAGCGTCGACAGGGTCCGCGAGCAGTACTTC. This codes for CASSVDRVREQYF.

The chain uses TRBV6-5 and TRBJ1-2, with D uncertain. CDR3 length: 13 residues. Trimming removed 2 bases at V and 6 bases at J, with 10 bases between. The germline gives CDR1 MNHEY, CDR2 SVGAGI. CDR3 sequence: CASSYPSGNGYTF. In nucleotides, the CDR3 is TGTGCCAGCAGTTACCCCTCGGGGAATGGCTACACCTTC.

The gene calls are TRBV30 and TRBJ2-5; possibly TRBD1 for D (5 bases). Trimming pared 4 bases from V and 3 bases from J, leaving 9 bases between. The CDR3 spans 12 residues. Germline V gene data show CDR1 as GTSNPN and CDR2 as SVGIG (reference sequence). The CDR3 bases are TGTGCCTGGACCCCAGGGAAAGAGACCCAGTACTTC. This codes for CAWTPGKETQYF.

This clonotype was detected a few times. The chain recombines TRBV20-1 with TRBJ2-5; D gene unclear. V was cut by 4 bases and J by 2 bases, with 11 bases left in between. The germline gives CDR1 DFQATT, CDR2 SNEGSKA (reference sequence). This CDR3 is built from 13 residues. Here the CDR3 DNA reads TGCAGTGCTAATGATCAGAGTCAAGAGACCCAGTACTTC. Residues: CSANDQSQETQYF.

The rearrangement joins TRBV5-4 to TRBJ2-1; maybe TRBD2 (6 bases). Germline V gene data show CDR1 as SGHNT and CDR2 as YYREEE (reference sequence). The CDR3 contains 14 residues. Trimming cost V 5 bases and J 5 bases, with 14 bases left between them. The CDR3 region has the DNA TGTGCCAGCAGGAGAACGGGGGAGAACAATGAGCAGTTCTTC. This encodes CASRRTGENNEQFF.

This clonotype was found a few times. The rearrangement joins TRBV18 to TRBJ2-3, with TRBD1 matching 10 bases. Germline loops: CDR1 KGHSH, CDR2 LQKENI. The CDR3 consists of 16 residues. V shed 1 base and J 2 bases; nucleotides not matched to a gene: 3. In DNA form, the CDR3 reads TGTGCCAGCTCACCACGACAGGGGGCTTTCACAGATACGCAGTATTTT. This encodes CASSPRQGAFTDTQYF.

At least ten counts were recorded for this clonotype. The chain joins TRBV12-3 or TRBV12-4 to TRBJ2-7, with a possible D match to TRBD1 (6 bases). The CDR3 has 18 residues. Trimming took off 1 base at V and 7 bases at J, with 26 bases between the two ends. The CDR3 here is CASSLVGVGAGDTGEQYF. The CDR3 DNA is TGTGCCAGCAGTTTAGTTGGAGTGGGGGCCGGGGATACCGGTGAGCAGTACTTC.

This clonotype was observed a handful of times. The chain recombines TRBV7-6 with TRBJ2-5; no clear D gene. With 5 bases removed from V and 4 bases from J, the gap between germline ends came to 11 bases. Germline V gene sequence: CDR1 SGHVS, CDR2 FNYEAQ. CDR3 length: 13 residues. CDR3 loop: CASSALSSETQYF. DNA of the CDR3: TGTGCCAGCAGCGCCCTCTCGTCAGAGACCCAGTACTTC.

V gene TRBV5-1 combines with J gene TRBJ2-3; D perhaps matches TRBD2 (6 bases). Germline V gives CDR1 SGHRS, CDR2 YFSETQ. The CDR3 is 14 amino acids. V gave up 7 bases and J gave up 4 bases, with 16 bases separating them. The CDR3 region is CASHRDSWPDTQYF. CDR3 sequence (DNA): TGCGCCAGCCACCGGGACTCCTGGCCAGATACGCAGTATTTT.

The sample holds many counts of this clonotype. CDR3 sequence: CSARDLTSGGQGYTF. The CDR3 DNA is TGCAGTGCTAGAGATCTGACTTCGGGGGGTCAGGGCTACACCTTC. The chain combines TRBV20-1 with TRBJ1-2; D might be TRBD1 (5 bases). V gave up 0 bases and J gave up 8 bases, with 19 bases separating them. There are 15 residues in the CDR3. CDR1 is DFQATT and CDR2 is SNEGSKA in the germline V gene (reference sequence).

This chain connects TRBV5-1 to TRBJ1-2, with 10 bases that match TRBD1. The V gene end was trimmed by 4 bases and the J gene end by 5 bases; junction bases not matched to a gene: 8. Germline loops: CDR1 SGHRS, CDR2 YFSETQ. The CDR3 has 15 residues. DNA for the CDR3: TGCGCCAGCAGCCCCGCAATGGACAGGGGGTATGGCTACACCTTC. Its protein is CASSPAMDRGYGYTF.

This clonotype has ten or more counts. The chain couples TRBV20-1 to TRBJ1-1; tentative D call: TRBD1 (6 bases). In germline, CDR1 is DFQATT, CDR2 SNEGSKA (reference sequence). V lost 8 bases and J 6 bases, leaving 22 bases between the germline ends. This CDR3 comprises 14 residues. CDR3: CSIYPGGGISEAFF. The CDR3 DNA reads as TGCAGTATCTACCCGGGAGGGGGAATCTCTGAAGCTTTCTTT.

The CDR3 spells CATSGRTGGIETQYF. Written as DNA, the CDR3 is TGTGCCACCAGCGGGAGGACAGGGGGCATCGAGACCCAGTACTTC. This rearrangement joins TRBV15 to TRBJ2-5; 11 nucleotides align to TRBD1. The V gene end was trimmed by 5 bases and the J gene end by 5 bases; junction bases not matched to a gene: 7. Germline V gene lookup returns CDR1 LNHNV and CDR2 YYDKDF (reference sequence). The CDR3 sequence is 15 residues long.

There are a few counts of this clonotype. The chain combines TRBV5-1 with TRBJ1-1; TRBD1 matches at 11 bases. The CDR3 is 17 amino acids. Trimming at V came to 4 bases and at J to 4 bases, leaving 12 bases not matched to a gene. Germline assignment: CDR1 SGHRS and CDR2 YFSETQ. The CDR3 DNA reads TGCGCCAGCAGCGTATTACCGGGACAGGGGGTCGGCACTGAAGCTTTCTTT. It yields the protein CASSVLPGQGVGTEAFF.

This clonotype was counted at least ten times. The chain uses TRBV9 and TRBJ2-1, with D possibly TRBD1 on 7 matching bases. The CDR3 sequence is 16 residues long. Between the trimmed V and J ends, which lost 0 bases and 1 base, there was a span of 11 bases. CDR1 is SGDLS, CDR2 YYNGEE, per germline. CDR3 DNA sequence: TGTGCCAGCAGCGTAGCTCCAGGGGGGTCCTACAATGAGCAGTTCTTC. It yields the protein CASSVAPGGSYNEQFF.

This clonotype was detected a few times. DNA for the CDR3: TGTGCCAGCAGTCCAGGACTGGGTTTTGGGTACTTC. The encoded protein is CASSPGLGFGYF. V is TRBV28 and J is TRBJ2-4, with D possibly matching TRBD2 (5 bases). V gave up 5 bases and J gave up 15 bases, with 17 bases separating them. The length of the CDR3 is 12 residues. CDR1 is MDHEN and CDR2 is SYDVKM in the germline V gene.

This clonotype was recorded a few times. This chain joins TRBV3-1 and TRBJ2-7; either TRBD1 or TRBD2 may supply D (5 bases each). Per germline, CDR1 LGHDT and CDR2 YNNKEL (reference sequence). This CDR3 has 15 amino acids. The V end was cut by 2 bases, the J end by 5 bases, with 16 bases between. In DNA form, the CDR3 reads TGTGCCAGCAGCCAATCTGGAGGCAGGGTAGACGAGCAGTACTTC. Amino acid sequence: CASSQSGGRVDEQYF.

The chain uses TRBV20-1 and TRBJ2-1; TRBD2 matches 7 bases. The CDR3 has 17 residues. Unmatched junction bases numbered 11, after V lost 1 base and J lost 2 bases. Germline assignment: CDR1 DFQATT and CDR2 SNEGSKA (reference sequence). The CDR3 DNA reads TGCAGTGCTAGAGTTTATGGCGGGAGCCATACCTACAATGAGCAGTTCTTC. Protein product: CSARVYGGSHTYNEQFF.

This clonotype was counted between two and nine times. The J gene is TRBJ1-1, the V gene TRBV28; unclear D gene. Trimming stripped 5 bases from V and 1 base from J, with 11 bases between. The CDR3 totals 14 residues. Germline V CDR1 and CDR2: MDHEN, SYDVKM. The CDR3 sequence: CASSPLQQNTEAFF. In DNA, the CDR3 is TGTGCCAGCAGTCCTCTACAGCAGAACACTGAAGCTTTCTTT.

This chain uses TRBV7-3 with TRBJ2-1; TRBD2 matches at 8 bases. Trimming cost V 5 bases and J 7 bases; bases outside gene matches: 10. The CDR3 sequence is 15 residues long. Looked up from germline, CDR1 is SGHTA and CDR2 is FQGTGA. CDR3 sequence reads: CASSDRTSKVNEQFF. The CDR3 DNA reads as TGTGCCAGCAGCGATAGGACTAGCAAAGTTAATGAGCAGTTCTTC.

The chain links TRBV15 to TRBJ2-2, with D maybe TRBD1 (7 bases). V gave up 2 bases and J gave up 5 bases, with 12 bases separating them. The CDR3 extends over 15 amino acids. Germline CDR1 is LNHNV and CDR2 is YYDKDF (reference sequence). CDR3 sequence: CATSRSGGRTGELFF. CDR3 nucleotides: TGTGCCACCAGCAGATCAGGGGGGAGGACCGGGGAGCTGTTTTTT.

The CDR3 sequence is CASSFGQSGTDTQYF. The CDR3 DNA reads as TGCGCCAGCAGCTTTGGACAGAGCGGGACAGATACGCAGTATTTT. The chain has TRBV5-1 and TRBJ2-3, with D perhaps given as TRBD1 or TRBD2 (6 bases each). V was cut by 2 bases and J by 3 bases, with 13 bases left in between. Germline assignment: CDR1 SGHRS and CDR2 YFSETQ. This CDR3 region has 15 residues.